A selection of T cell receptor beta chains follows, all from one sample in a study of T cells in narcolepsy. TCRdb's table, derived via immunoSEQ multiplex PCR, lists solely in-frame clones and lacks some. The data show roughly 10,000 clones, with roughly three quarters seen just once and roughly 23% held by the top ten. Sample: CD45RA- memory CD8+ T cells from PBMCs. The receptor source for this set is a human donor with narcolepsy. The CDR3 runs from the conserved cysteine through the conserved F or W. The D gene is left open where the match is weak. A row's size may be missing; if present it is once, few, many or a size class.

D gene	V gene	J gene	clone size	CDR3 length	CDR3 protein	CDR3 DNA
NA	TRBV5-1	TRBJ2-5	NA	11	CASSYQETQYF	TGCGCCAGCAGCTATCAAGAGACCCAGTACTTC
NA	TRBV5-5	TRBJ1-2	few	11	CASSSGLFYTF	TGTGCCAGCAGCTCCGGACTATTCTACACCTTC
NA	TRBV6-6	TRBJ2-2	once	11	CASSPPGELFF	TGTGCCAGCAGCCCTCCAGGGGAGCTGTTTTTT
NA	TRBV30	TRBJ2-6	few	17	CAWSDPSKGDGANVLTF	TGTGCCTGGAGTGATCCCTCCAAAGGCGATGGGGCCAACGTCCTGACTTTC
NA	TRBV4-3	TRBJ2-7	NA	15	CASSQGPSPHYEQYF	TGCGCCAGCAGCCAAGGTCCGAGCCCCCACTACGAGCAGTACTTC
NA	TRBV7-6	TRBJ2-4	once	14	CASSFQGRGDIQYF	TGTGCCAGCAGCTTCCAGGGGCGCGGGGACATTCAGTACTTC
NA	TRBV30	TRBJ1-3	NA	10	CAWGGNTIYF	TGTGCCTGGGGGGGAAACACCATATATTTT
TRBD1	TRBV2	TRBJ2-7	few	14	CASSEGTGAYEQYF	TGTGCCAGCAGTGAAGGGACAGGGGCCTACGAGCAGTACTTC
TRBD2	TRBV6-1	TRBJ2-3	NA	16	CASSEASGGATDTQYF	TGTGCCAGCAGTGAAGCGAGCGGGGGGGCCACAGATACGCAGTATTTT
TRBD1	TRBV6-1	TRBJ1-5	NA	15	CASSDGQGDYQPQHF	TGTGCCAGCAGTGACGGACAGGGGGATTATCAGCCCCAGCATTTT
NA	TRBV11-2	TRBJ2-2	once	16	CASSHRPEGYTGELFF	TGTGCCAGCAGCCACCGCCCGGAGGGATACACCGGGGAGCTGTTTTTT
NA	TRBV7-6	TRBJ2-7	NA	13	CASSLAGHYEQYF	TGTGCCAGCAGCTTAGCAGGGCACTACGAGCAGTACTTC
NA	TRBV28	TRBJ1-5	NA	19	CASSLLSGADPWGNQPQHF	TGTGCCAGCAGTTTATTGTCAGGGGCTGACCCCTGGGGCAATCAGCCCCAGCATTTT
NA	TRBV5-1	TRBJ2-7	NA	15	CASSFVGHLPYEQYF	TGCGCCAGCAGCTTTGTTGGACATCTTCCCTACGAGCAGTACTTC
NA	TRBV19	TRBJ2-2	NA	14	CASGSLVFTGELFF	TGTGCCAGTGGGTCTCTTGTCTTCACCGGGGAGCTGTTTTTT
TRBD1	TRBV5-4	TRBJ1-4	few	16	CASSRSTGGLNEKLFF	TGCGCCAGCAGCCGGTCTACAGGGGGCTTGAATGAAAAACTGTTTTTT
TRBD2	TRBV4-3	TRBJ2-7	few	14	CASSLASGTYEQYF	TGCGCCAGCAGCCTTGCTAGCGGAACCTACGAGCAGTACTTC
NA	TRBV7-9	TRBJ2-1	NA	14	CASSSTRGNNEQFF	TGTGCCAGCAGCTCTACGCGGGGAAACAATGAGCAGTTCTTC
TRBD2	TRBV6-4	TRBJ2-1	few	16	CASSREPSGSYNEQFF	TGTGCCAGCAGTCGAGAACCTAGCGGATCCTACAATGAGCAGTTCTTC
NA	TRBV4-3	TRBJ1-5	medium-sized	15	CASSQDRGAGQPQHF	TGCGCCAGCAGCCAAGATCGGGGGGCGGGCCAGCCCCAGCATTTT
NA	TRBV7-2	TRBJ2-7	NA	13	CASSLALQHEQYF	TGTGCCAGCAGCTTAGCATTGCAGCATGAGCAGTACTTC
TRBD2	TRBV11-2	TRBJ2-7	NA	15	CASSSGGGGSYEQYF	TGTGCCAGCAGCTCCGGTGGCGGGGGTTCCTACGAGCAGTACTTC
TRBD2	TRBV7-2	TRBJ2-2	NA	14	CASSPWTSTGELFF	TGCGCCAGCAGCCCTTGGACTAGCACCGGGGAGCTGTTTTTT
TRBD2	TRBV11-2	TRBJ2-1	NA	16	CASSLMGRGTNNEQFF	TGTGCCAGCAGCTTAATGGGGCGGGGGACCAACAATGAGCAGTTCTTC
TRBD1	TRBV6-1	TRBJ1-2	NA	15	CASSAGQEGVYGYTF	TGTGCCAGCAGTGCAGGACAGGAGGGGGTTTATGGCTACACCTTC
NA	TRBV11-2	TRBJ2-2	once	12	CASSFRAGELFF	TGTGCCAGCAGCTTCCGTGCCGGGGAGCTGTTTTTT
NA	TRBV19	TRBJ1-6	NA	13	CAASSGEWSPLHF	TGTGCCGCCAGTAGCGGGGAGTGGTCACCCCTCCACTTT
TRBD2	TRBV23-1	TRBJ2-7	NA	16	CASSQSRLAGHYEQYF	TGCGCCAGCAGTCAATCCCGACTAGCGGGGCACTACGAGCAGTACTTC
NA	TRBV28	TRBJ2-3	few	16	CASSLSGVFQTDTQYF	TGTGCCAGCAGTTTATCAGGGGTCTTTCAGACAGATACGCAGTATTTT
TRBD2	TRBV23-1	TRBJ2-3	NA	19	CASSQSMDRTSGSTDTQYF	TGCGCCAGCAGTCAATCGATGGACAGGACTAGCGGGAGTACAGATACGCAGTATTTT
NA	TRBV4-3	TRBJ2-7	NA	15	CASSQERDLTYEQYF	TGCGCCAGCAGCCAAGAGCGGGACCTAACCTACGAGCAGTACTTC
NA	TRBV6-1	TRBJ2-7	few	15	CASSESGGGVNEQYF	TGTGCCAGCAGTGAATCAGGCGGCGGGGTCAACGAGCAGTACTTC
NA	TRBV7-3	TRBJ2-2	NA	17	CASSPPPGLAGSRELFF	TGTGCCAGCAGCCCCCCACCGGGACTGGCTGGCTCCCGCGAGCTGTTTTTT
NA	TRBV9	TRBJ1-5	NA	14	CASARGDSNQPQHF	TGTGCCAGCGCTCGGGGGGACAGCAATCAGCCCCAGCATTTT
NA	TRBV10-3	TRBJ2-2	NA	14	CAISPSQGSGELFF	TGTGCCATCAGCCCCTCGCAAGGGAGCGGGGAGCTGTTTTTT